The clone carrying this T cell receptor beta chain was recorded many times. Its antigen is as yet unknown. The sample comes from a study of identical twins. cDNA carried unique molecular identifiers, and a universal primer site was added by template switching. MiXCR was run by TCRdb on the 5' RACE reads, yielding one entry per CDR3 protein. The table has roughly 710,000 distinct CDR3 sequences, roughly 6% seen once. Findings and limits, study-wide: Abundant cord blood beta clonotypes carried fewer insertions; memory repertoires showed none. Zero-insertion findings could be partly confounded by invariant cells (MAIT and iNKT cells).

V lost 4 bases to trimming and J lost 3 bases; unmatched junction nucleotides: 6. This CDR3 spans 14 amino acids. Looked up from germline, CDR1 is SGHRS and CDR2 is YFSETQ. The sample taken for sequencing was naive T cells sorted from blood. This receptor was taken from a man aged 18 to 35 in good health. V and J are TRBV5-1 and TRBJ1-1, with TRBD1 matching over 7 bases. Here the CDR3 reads CASSGNRGDTEAFF. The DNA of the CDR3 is TGCGCCAGCAGCGGCAACAGGGGCGACACTGAAGCTTTCTTT.